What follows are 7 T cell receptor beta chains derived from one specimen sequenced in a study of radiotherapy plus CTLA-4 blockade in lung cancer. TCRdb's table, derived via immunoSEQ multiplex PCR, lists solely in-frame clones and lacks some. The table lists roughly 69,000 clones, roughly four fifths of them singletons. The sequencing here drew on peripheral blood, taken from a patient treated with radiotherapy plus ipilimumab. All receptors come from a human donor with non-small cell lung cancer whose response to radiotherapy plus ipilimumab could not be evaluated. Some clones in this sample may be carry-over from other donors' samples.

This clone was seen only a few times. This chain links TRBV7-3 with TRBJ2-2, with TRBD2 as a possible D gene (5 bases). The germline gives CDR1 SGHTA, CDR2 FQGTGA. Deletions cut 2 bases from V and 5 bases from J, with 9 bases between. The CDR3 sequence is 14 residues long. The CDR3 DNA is TGTGCCAGCAGCTTAGCCTGGAGGACCGGGGAGCTGTTTTTT. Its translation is CASSLAWRTGELFF.

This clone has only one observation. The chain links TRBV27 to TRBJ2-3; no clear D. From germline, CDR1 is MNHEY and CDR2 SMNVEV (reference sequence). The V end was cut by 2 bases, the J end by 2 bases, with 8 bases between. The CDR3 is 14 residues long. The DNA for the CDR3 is TGTGCCAGCAGTTTAGGCTGGTCCACAGATACGCAGTATTTT. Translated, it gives CASSLGWSTDTQYF.

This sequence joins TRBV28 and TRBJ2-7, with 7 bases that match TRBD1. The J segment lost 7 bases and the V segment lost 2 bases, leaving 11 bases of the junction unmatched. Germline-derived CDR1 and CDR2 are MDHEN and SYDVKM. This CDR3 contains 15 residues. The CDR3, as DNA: TGTGCCAGCAGTTTAGGGGACAGTAGTCTTAGGGAGCAGTACTTC. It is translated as CASSLGDSSLREQYF.

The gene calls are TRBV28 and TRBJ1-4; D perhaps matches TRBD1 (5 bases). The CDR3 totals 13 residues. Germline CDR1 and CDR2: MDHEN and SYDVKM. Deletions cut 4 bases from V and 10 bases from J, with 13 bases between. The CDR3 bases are TGTGCCAGCAGTTCAGGGTACGGGAGAAAACTGTTTTTT. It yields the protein CASSSGYGRKLFF.

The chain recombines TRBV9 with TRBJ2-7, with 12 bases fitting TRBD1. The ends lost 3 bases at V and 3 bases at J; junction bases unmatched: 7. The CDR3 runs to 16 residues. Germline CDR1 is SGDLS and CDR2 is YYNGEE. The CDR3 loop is CASSGTGTGGNYEQYF. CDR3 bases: TGTGCCAGCAGCGGTACCGGGACAGGGGGCAACTACGAGCAGTACTTC.

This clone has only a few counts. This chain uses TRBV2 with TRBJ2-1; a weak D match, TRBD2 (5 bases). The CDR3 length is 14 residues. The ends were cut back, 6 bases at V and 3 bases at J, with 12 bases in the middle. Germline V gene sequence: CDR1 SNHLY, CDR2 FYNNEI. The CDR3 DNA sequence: TGTGCCAGCAGCGAGACTGGACTCTACAATGAGCAGTTCTTC. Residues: CASSETGLYNEQFF. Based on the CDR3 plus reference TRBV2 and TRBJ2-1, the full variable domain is EPEVTQTPSHQVTQMGQEVILRCVPISNHLYFYWYRQILGQKVEFLVSFYNNEISEKSEIFDDQFSVERPDGSNFTLKIRSTKLEDSAMYFCASSETGLYNEQFFGPGTRLTVL.

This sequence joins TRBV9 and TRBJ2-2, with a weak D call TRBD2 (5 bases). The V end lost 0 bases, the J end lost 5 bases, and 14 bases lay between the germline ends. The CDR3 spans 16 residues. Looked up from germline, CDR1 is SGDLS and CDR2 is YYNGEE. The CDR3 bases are TGTGCCAGCAGCGTAGTAGCTAGCCTGGGGACCGGGGAGCTGTTTTTT. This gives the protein CASSVVASLGTGELFF.